The source of this T cell receptor (beta chain) is a study of chemoradiotherapy in HPV16-positive cancers. Study findings and constraints: Functional assays defining HPV-specific T cells used only two HPV16-positive patients.

Regarding this clone: The antigen remains undetermined.

The repertoire was sequenced with immunoSEQ multiplex PCR; TCRdb's copy has only in-frame clones and lacks some. The sample yields 5,500 to 7,000 clones, roughly 80% seen once. Between the trimmed V and J ends, which lost 7 bases and 8 bases, there was a span of 14 bases. Per germline, CDR1 SNHLY and CDR2 FYNNEI. The CDR3 is made up of 12 amino acids. The sample consisted of tumor tissue, taken from a patient who underwent chemoradiotherapy. The chain employs TRBV2 and TRBJ1-2; D may be TRBD1 (6 bases). This clonotype was obtained from a human donor with HPV-associated anogenital cancer. The CDR3 region has the DNA TGTGCCAGCACTTCGGGGGGCCCCGGCTACACCTTC. It encodes CASTSGGPGYTF.